The entry below gives a single TCR beta chain sequence along with its context. Its antigen is not identified. This entry is derived from a study of CD4 T cells in relation to SARS-CoV-2 and coronaviruses. Study-level information: PBMCs were cultured with antigen for less than twelve days before TCR beta sequencing.

The germline gives CDR1 SGHVS, CDR2 FQNEAQ. V shed 5 bases and J shed 2 bases, with 21 bases lying between them. The CDR3 has 17 residues. Regarding the study as a whole: In roughly 61% of donors, memory CD4+ clonotypes crossrecognized SARS-CoV-2 and at least one common cold coronavirus spike.

CD4+ T cells from unexposed donors were obtained before the COVID-19 pandemic (2011-2018). CD4+ T cells were isolated from the cells after around 11 days of culture. Cultures received half-medium IL-2 refreshes on days 3 and 7. Clones were read by immunoSEQ multiplex PCR, and TCRdb kept only the in-frame ones, dropping some. The sample consists of about 12,000 clones, 78% of them appearing once. Sequencing input: CD4+ T cells from PBMCs, cultured in vitro. The chain uses TRBV7-8 and TRBJ2-5; tentative D call: TRBD2 (7 bases). The receptor was isolated from a human donor in good health. CDR3 sequence (DNA): TGTGCCAGCAGCCTAGGTTGGGGGGGCGGTCCACAAGAGACCCAGTACTTC. Its translation is CASSLGWGGGPQETQYF. The whole variable domain, filled in from reference TRBV7-8 and TRBJ2-5, reads GAGVSQSPRYKVAKRGQDVALRCDPISGHVSLFWYQQALGQGPEFLTYFQNEAQLDKSGLPSDRFFAERPEGSVSTLKIQRTQQEDSAVYLCASSLGWGGGPQETQYFGPGTRLLVL.